This TCR beta chain was documented in a study of T cell repertoires in cytomegalovirus infection. Each CDR3 protein is one row after TCRdb ran MiXCR on the reads. Of 740,000 or so distinct CDR3 sequences in the sample, 35% are singletons; the top ten hold around 2.6%. The germline V gene has CDR1 MNHNY and CDR2 SVGAGI (reference sequence). The CDR3 has 17 residues. The V end lost 6 bases, the J end lost 4 bases, and 19 bases lay between the germline ends. This clonotype has a handful of counts. The receptor's source is a human donor in good health (CMV status not recorded). Some clones in this sample may be carry-over from other donors' samples. What was sequenced was PBMCs. The genes are TRBV6-6 and TRBJ1-6; no definite D call. CDR3 sequence reads: CASRVERGDPYNSPLHF. Written as DNA, the CDR3 is TGTGCCAGCAGGGTTGAGCGCGGAGACCCTTATAATTCACCCCTCCACTTT.